The sequence of this T cell receptor (beta chain) was determined in a study of monozygotic twins with inflammatory bowel disease. Turning to this clonotype: Its specificity is not known.

The study, taken as a whole, reports: Data gave no support to a single strong signal or clonotype associated with IBD.

TCRdb derives one entry per CDR3 protein from the 5' RACE reads, leaving out DNA. Recorded for this sample: around 370,000 distinct CDR3 sequences. CDR3 length equals 16 residues. The germline gives CDR1 SGHRS, CDR2 YFSETQ. The sequenced sample consisted of blood. V is TRBV5-1 and J is TRBJ2-1; TCRdb calls TRBD1, which cannot be checked without DNA. The TCR originated in a human donor with ulcerative colitis or Crohn's disease, or a healthy co-twin of an affected twin (not recorded which). This chain's CDR3 is CASSFWTGAAYNEQFF.